The 10 T cell receptor beta chains below were found in one sample sequenced in a study of blood T cell repertoires in COVID-19 (dated by TCRdb to about 2020). Receptor amplification or capture employed the immunoSEQ multiplex PCR assay. The table comes from immuneACCESS by way of TCRdb, which keeps in-frame sequences with V and J called. Part of the clones is missing from these tables; in studies checked, under half for an unresolved V gene and the rest for unknown reasons. This sample gives just over 300,000 clones in total; approximately 91% of them show up just once. 8% to 10% of the sample goes to the ten largest clones. Sequenced sample: PBMCs or T cells enriched from blood (not recorded which). These receptors originate from a woman in her 40s who had recovered from COVID-19.

V gene TRBV7-3 combines with J gene TRBJ2-2; TRBD1 matches 7 bases. Per germline, CDR1 SGHTA and CDR2 FQGTGA. There are 14 residues in the CDR3. Unmatched junction bases numbered 4, after V lost 6 bases and J lost 3 bases. The CDR3 protein is CASRPGGDTGELFF. The CDR3 DNA reads as TGTGCCAGCAGACCAGGGGGAGACACCGGGGAGCTGTTTTTT. The entire variable domain, with the rest obtained from reference TRBV7-3 and TRBJ2-2, is as follows: GAGVSQTPSNKVTEKGKYVELRCDPISGHTALYWYRQSLGQGPEFLIYFQGTGAADDSGLPNDRFFAVRPEGSVSTLKIQRTERGDSAVYLCASRPGGDTGELFFGEGSRLTVL.

V is TRBV29-1 and J is TRBJ2-1, with 8 bases that match TRBD1. Trimming cost V 3 bases and J 7 bases; bases outside gene matches: 8. Germline CDR1 is SQVTM and CDR2 is ANQGSEA. The CDR3 has 14 residues. CDR3 region: CSVDGQGVRNEQFF. The CDR3 region has the DNA TGCAGCGTTGACGGACAGGGCGTTAGGAATGAGCAGTTCTTC.

The J gene is TRBJ1-4, the V gene TRBV27; 8 bases agree with TRBD1. The trim removed 5 bases at V and 7 bases at J, leaving 6 bases unmatched. CDR3 length: 14 amino acids. Germline CDR1 MNHEY, CDR2 SMNVEV (reference sequence). This CDR3 is CASSNRGGGEKLFF. For the CDR3, the DNA is TGTGCCAGCAGTAACAGGGGGGGAGGTGAAAAACTGTTTTTT.

This chain joins TRBV11-1 and TRBJ2-2; D remains ambiguous. This CDR3 has 16 amino acids. The germline gives CDR1 SGHAT, CDR2 FQDESV (reference sequence). Trimming cost V 2 bases and J 4 bases, with 14 bases left between them. The CDR3 sequence is CASSLWPRQSTGELFF. CDR3 coding DNA: TGTGCCAGCAGCTTATGGCCACGCCAGTCCACCGGGGAGCTGTTTTTT.

Comments on this clone: The same CDR3 is also encoded by other DNA sequences in this sample. The V call is TRBV5-1, the J call TRBJ1-4, with unresolved D. Germline-derived CDR1 and CDR2 are SGHRS and YFSETQ. This CDR3 spans 14 amino acids. Trimming left V 0 bases short and J 2 bases short, with 5 bases between. The CDR3 bases are TGCGCCAGCAGCTTGGCGGGGACTAATGAAAAACTGTTTTTT. This gives the protein CASSLAGTNEKLFF.

This chain joins TRBV7-6 and TRBJ2-5; D is perhaps TRBD2 (5 bases). Trimming took off 5 bases at V and 7 bases at J, with 20 bases between the two ends. Germline values: CDR1 SGHVS, CDR2 FNYEAQ. The CDR3 extends over 15 amino acids. CDR3 DNA: TGTGCCAGCAGCCCCGGGAACCCCCAATCAGGGACCCAGTACTTC. Translated, it gives CASSPGNPQSGTQYF.

The CDR3 DNA reads TGTGCCAGCAGCGTACAGGGGTCAACTAATGAAAAACTGTTTTTT. It specifies CASSVQGSTNEKLFF. The chain has TRBV11-3 and TRBJ1-4; 7 positions agree with TRBD1. This CDR3 has 15 residues. V was pared by 5 bases and J by 0 bases, with 3 bases of the junction left unmatched. Germline V gene data show CDR1 as SGHNT and CDR2 as YENEEA.

The J gene is TRBJ2-7, the V gene TRBV19, with D tentatively TRBD2 (6 bases). Germline CDR1 reads LNHDA; CDR2 reads SQIVND (reference sequence). Trimming left V 7 bases short and J 0 bases short, with 25 bases between. The CDR3 is 18 residues long. CDR3 sequence: CASIHWGSSGTHSYEQYF. CDR3 bases: TGTGCCAGTATCCACTGGGGGAGTAGCGGTACTCACTCCTACGAGCAGTACTTC.

This clone turned up a few times. This chain links TRBV3-1 (or the pseudogene TRBV3-2) with TRBJ2-3; D is possibly TRBD2 (7 bases). Germline V gene sequence: CDR1 LGHDT, CDR2 YNNKEL (reference sequence). The length of the CDR3 is 14 residues. V dropped 6 bases and J dropped 5 bases, with 15 bases sitting between them. For the CDR3, the DNA is TGTGCCAGCAGAGATGAGGGGGGGGGAGATACGCAGTATTTT. It codes for CASRDEGGGDTQYF.

The rearrangement joins TRBV30 to TRBJ2-7, with TRBD2 identical over 11 bases. V lost 2 bases to trimming and J lost 1 base; unmatched junction nucleotides: 4. Germline V lookup: CDR1 GTSNPN, CDR2 SVGIG (reference sequence). The CDR3 runs to 15 residues. In DNA form, the CDR3 reads TGTGCCTGGAGTCCGGGACTAGCGGTTTCCTACGAGCAGTACTTC. Amino acids: CAWSPGLAVSYEQYF. The whole variable domain, filled in from reference TRBV30 and TRBJ2-7, reads SQTIHQWPATLVQPVGSPLSLECTVEGTSNPNLYWYRQAAGRGLQLLFYSVGIGQISSEVPQNLSASRPQDRQFILSSKKLLLSDSGFYLCAWSPGLAVSYEQYFGPGTRLTVT.